The clone carrying this T cell receptor (beta chain) was picked up a small number of times. Its antigen is unidentified. Template switching, a step in the protocol, added a universal primer site, and cDNA carried unique molecular identifiers. TCRdb re-called the 5' RACE reads with MiXCR, one entry per CDR3 protein. Of some 250,000 distinct CDR3 sequences in the sample, over 5% were seen once. The sample originates from a study of identical twins. V dropped 0 bases and J dropped 7 bases, with 16 bases sitting between them. Germline-derived CDR1 and CDR2 are LGHDT and YNNKEL (reference sequence). The CDR3 loop spans 15 amino acids. Study-level results: Cord blood beta clonotypes that were abundant carried fewer insertions, and memory repertoires showed no such trend. Monozygotic twins shared more out-of-frame TCR alpha than recombination models predicted.

These data also featured in a second study, about T cells expressing NK-cell markers. That paper notes: Eight donors were sequenced, seven testing HCMV-seropositive and one testing seronegative.

Material for sequencing was CD8+ T cells sorted from blood. The chain recombines TRBV3-1 with TRBJ2-7, with a possible D match to TRBD1 (6 bases). This clonotype was obtained from a woman aged 18-30 years in good health. The CDR3 here is CASSQDVGQRGEQYF. The CDR3 DNA reads TGTGCCAGCAGCCAAGACGTAGGTCAAAGGGGGGAGCAGTACTTC.